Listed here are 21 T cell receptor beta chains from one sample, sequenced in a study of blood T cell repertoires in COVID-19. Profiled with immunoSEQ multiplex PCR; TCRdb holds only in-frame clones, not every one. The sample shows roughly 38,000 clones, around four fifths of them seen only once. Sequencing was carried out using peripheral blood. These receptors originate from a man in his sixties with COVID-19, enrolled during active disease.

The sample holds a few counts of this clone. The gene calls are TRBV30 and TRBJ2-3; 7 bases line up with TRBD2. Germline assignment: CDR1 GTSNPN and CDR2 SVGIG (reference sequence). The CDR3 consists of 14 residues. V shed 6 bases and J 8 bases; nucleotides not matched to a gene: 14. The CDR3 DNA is TGTGCCTGCCTAGGACTAGTGGGCCCCCCTACGCAGTATTTT. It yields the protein CACLGLVGPPTQYF.

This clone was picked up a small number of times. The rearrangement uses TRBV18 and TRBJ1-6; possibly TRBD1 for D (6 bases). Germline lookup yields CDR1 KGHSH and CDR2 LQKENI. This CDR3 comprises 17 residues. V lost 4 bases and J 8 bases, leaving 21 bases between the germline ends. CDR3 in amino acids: CASSRRDKSLGDSPLHF. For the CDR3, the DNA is TGTGCCAGCTCACGCCGGGACAAGTCTCTAGGGGATTCACCCCTCCACTTT. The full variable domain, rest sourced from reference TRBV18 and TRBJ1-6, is NAGVMQNPRHLVRRRGQEARLRCSPMKGHSHVYWYRQLPEEGLKFMVYLQKENIIDESGMPKERFSAEFPKEGPSILRIQQVVRGDSAAYFCASSRRDKSLGDSPLHFGNGTRLTVT.

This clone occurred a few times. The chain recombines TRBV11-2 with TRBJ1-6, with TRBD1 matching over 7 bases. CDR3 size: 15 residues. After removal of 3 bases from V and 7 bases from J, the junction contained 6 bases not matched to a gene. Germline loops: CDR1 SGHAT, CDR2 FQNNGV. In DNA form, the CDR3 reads TGTGCCAGCAGCTTGGAGACAGGGAGAAATTCACCCCTCCACTTT. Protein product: CASSLETGRNSPLHF.

DNA for the CDR3: TGTGCCACCAGCAGAGATTTTCCCCTTGTCAACACCATATATTTT. Its protein is CATSRDFPLVNTIYF. The chain joins TRBV15 to TRBJ1-3; unclear D gene. The V end lost 0 bases, the J end lost 7 bases, and 13 bases lay between the germline ends. The germline CDR1 and CDR2 sequences are LNHNV and YYDKDF (reference sequence). The CDR3 sequence is 15 residues long. The whole variable domain, filled in from reference TRBV15 and TRBJ1-3, reads DAMVIQNPRYQVTQFGKPVTLSCSQTLNHNVMYWYQQKSSQAPKLLFHYYDKDFNNEADTPDNFQSRRPNTSFCFLDIRSPGLGDTAMYLCATSRDFPLVNTIYFGEGSWLTVV.

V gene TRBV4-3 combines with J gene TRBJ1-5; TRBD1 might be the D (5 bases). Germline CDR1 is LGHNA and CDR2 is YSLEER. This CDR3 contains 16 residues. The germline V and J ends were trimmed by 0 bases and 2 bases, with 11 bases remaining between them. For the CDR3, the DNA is TGCGCCAGCAGCCAAGACGTGGGCAGGGGCAATCAGCCCCAGCATTTT. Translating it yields CASSQDVGRGNQPQHF.

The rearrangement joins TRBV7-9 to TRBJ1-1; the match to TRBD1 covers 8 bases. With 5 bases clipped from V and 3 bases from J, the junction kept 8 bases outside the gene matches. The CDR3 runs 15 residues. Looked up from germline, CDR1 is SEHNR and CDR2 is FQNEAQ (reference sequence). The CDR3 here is CASSIRTGWDTEAFF. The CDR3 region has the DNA TGTGCCAGCAGCATAAGGACAGGGTGGGACACTGAAGCTTTCTTT.

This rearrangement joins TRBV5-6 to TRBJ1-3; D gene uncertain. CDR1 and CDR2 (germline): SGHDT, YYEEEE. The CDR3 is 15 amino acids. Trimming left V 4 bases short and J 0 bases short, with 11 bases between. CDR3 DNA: TGTGCCAGCAGCCGCGGACTGGTCTCTGGAAACACCATATATTTT. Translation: CASSRGLVSGNTIYF.

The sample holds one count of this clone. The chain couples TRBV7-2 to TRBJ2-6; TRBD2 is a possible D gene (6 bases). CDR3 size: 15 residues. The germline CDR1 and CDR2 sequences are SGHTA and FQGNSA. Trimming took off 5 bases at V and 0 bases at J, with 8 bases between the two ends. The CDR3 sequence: CASSLGGSGANVLTF. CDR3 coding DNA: TGTGCCAGCAGCCTCGGGGGCTCTGGGGCCAACGTCCTGACTTTC.

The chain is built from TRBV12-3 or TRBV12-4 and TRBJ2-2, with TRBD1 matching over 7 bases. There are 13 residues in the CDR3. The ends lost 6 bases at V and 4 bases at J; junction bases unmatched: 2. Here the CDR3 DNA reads TGTGCCAGCAGCGACAGGGCCACCGGGGAGCTGTTTTTT. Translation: CASSDRATGELFF.

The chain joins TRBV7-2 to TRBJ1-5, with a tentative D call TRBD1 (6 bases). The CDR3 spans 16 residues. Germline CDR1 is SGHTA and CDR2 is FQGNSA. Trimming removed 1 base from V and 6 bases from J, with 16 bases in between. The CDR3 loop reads CASSLEGRGRGQPQHF. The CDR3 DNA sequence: TGTGCCAGCAGCTTAGAGGGCAGGGGTAGGGGTCAGCCCCAGCATTTT. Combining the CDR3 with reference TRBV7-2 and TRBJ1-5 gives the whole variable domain GAGVSQSPSNKVTEKGKDVELRCDPISGHTALYWYRQSLGQGLEFLIYFQGNSAPDKSGLPSDRFSAERTGGSVSTLTIQRTQQEDSAVYLCASSLEGRGRGQPQHFGDGTRLSIL.

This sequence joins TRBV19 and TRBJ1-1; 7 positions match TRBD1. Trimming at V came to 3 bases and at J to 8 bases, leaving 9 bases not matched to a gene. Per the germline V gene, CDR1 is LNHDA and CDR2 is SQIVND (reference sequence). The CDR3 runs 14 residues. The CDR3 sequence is CASSIRGTEAEAFF. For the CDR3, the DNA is TGTGCCAGTAGTATTAGAGGGACAGAAGCAGAAGCTTTCTTT.

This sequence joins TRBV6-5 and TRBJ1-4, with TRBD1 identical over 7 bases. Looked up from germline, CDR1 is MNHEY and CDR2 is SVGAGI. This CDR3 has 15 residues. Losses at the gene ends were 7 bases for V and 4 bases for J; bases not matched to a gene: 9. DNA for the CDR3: TGTGCCAGCAAAATAAGACAGGGCGGTAATGAAAAACTGTTTTTT. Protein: CASKIRQGGNEKLFF.

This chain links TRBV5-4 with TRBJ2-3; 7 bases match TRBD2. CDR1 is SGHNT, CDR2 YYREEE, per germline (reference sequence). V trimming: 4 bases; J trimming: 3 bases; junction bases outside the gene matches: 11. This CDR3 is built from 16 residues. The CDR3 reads CASSPPGGEGTDTQYF. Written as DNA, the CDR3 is TGTGCCAGCAGCCCCCCAGGCGGGGAGGGAACAGATACGCAGTATTTT.

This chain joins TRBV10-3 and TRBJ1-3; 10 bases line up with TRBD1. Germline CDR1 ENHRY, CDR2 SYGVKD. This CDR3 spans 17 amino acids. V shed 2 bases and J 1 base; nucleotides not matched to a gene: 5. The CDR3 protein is CAISERGQGESGNTIYF. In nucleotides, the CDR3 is TGTGCCATCAGTGAGCGTGGACAGGGGGAATCTGGAAACACCATATATTTT.

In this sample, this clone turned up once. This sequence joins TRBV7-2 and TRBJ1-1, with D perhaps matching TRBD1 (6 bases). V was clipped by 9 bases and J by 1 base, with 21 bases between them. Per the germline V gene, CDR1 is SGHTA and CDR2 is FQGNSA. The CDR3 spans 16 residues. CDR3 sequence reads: CASKPTGQGRNTEAFF. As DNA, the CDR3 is TGTGCCAGTAAACCGACTGGGCAGGGGAGGAACACTGAAGCTTTCTTT.

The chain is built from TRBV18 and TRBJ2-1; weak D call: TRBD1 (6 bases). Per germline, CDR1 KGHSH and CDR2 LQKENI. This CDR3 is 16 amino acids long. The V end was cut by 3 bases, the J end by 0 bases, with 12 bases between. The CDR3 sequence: CASSPATGSSYNEQFF. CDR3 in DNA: TGTGCCAGCTCACCCGCAACAGGGAGCTCCTACAATGAGCAGTTCTTC.

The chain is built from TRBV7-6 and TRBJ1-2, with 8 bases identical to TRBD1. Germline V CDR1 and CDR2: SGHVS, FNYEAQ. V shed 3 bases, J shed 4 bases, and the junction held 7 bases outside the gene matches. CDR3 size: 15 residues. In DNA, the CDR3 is TGTGCCAGCAGCTTGGACTCCGGGACAGGCTATGGCTACACCTTC. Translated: CASSLDSGTGYGYTF. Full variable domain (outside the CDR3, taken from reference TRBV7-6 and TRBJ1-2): GAGVSQSPRYKVTKRGQDVALRCDPISGHVSLYWYRQALGQGPEFLTYFNYEAQQDKSGLPNDRFSAERPEGSISTLTIQRTEQRDSAMYRCASSLDSGTGYGYTFGSGTRLTVV.

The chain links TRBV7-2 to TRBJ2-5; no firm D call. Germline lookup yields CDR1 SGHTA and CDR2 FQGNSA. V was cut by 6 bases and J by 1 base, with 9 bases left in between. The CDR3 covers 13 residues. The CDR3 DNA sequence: TGTGCCAGCAGGTTAACAGCCCAAGAGACCCAGTACTTC. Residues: CASRLTAQETQYF.

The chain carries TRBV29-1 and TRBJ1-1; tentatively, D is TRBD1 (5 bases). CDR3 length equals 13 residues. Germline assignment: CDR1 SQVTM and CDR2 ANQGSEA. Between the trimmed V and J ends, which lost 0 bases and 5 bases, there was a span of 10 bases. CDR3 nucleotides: TGCAGCGTTGAAGATTCAGGGAGGACTGAAGCTTTCTTT. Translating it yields CSVEDSGRTEAFF.

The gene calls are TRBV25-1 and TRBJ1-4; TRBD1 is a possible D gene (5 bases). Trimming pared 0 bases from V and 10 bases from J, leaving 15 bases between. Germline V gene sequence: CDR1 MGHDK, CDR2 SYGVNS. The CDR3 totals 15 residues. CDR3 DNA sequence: TGTGCCAGCAGTGAATACGGGGGACGTGGTGTAAAACTGTTTTTT. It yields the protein CASSEYGGRGVKLFF.

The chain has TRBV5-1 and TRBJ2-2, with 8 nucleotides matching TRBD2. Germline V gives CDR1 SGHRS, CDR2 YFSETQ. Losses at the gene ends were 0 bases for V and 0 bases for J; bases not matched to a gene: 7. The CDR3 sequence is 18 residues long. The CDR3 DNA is TGCGCCAGCAGCTTGGCACCCTATAGCGGGGCGAACACCGGGGAGCTGTTTTTT. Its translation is CASSLAPYSGANTGELFF.